Described below is a single T cell receptor (beta chain) sequence and its context. What it binds is unknown. The CDR3 loop spans 16 amino acids. This record comes from a study of PD-1 blockade in mismatch repair-deficient tumors. Study conclusions and caveats: All three positive peptides came from frameshift mutations, yielding approximately 140 blood TCRs. Rapid post-treatment expansion, then contraction, generally preceding radiologic response, marked tumor-resident clones.

The repertoire was sequenced with immunoSEQ multiplex PCR; TCRdb's copy has only in-frame clones and lacks some. Among about 14,000 clones listed, about 88% were seen once. This sample's time point: approximately ten-day in vitro stimulation with candidate neoantigen peptide 6. Seven or eight ELISpot-reactive neoantigen peptides each drove a roughly eleven-day in vitro stimulation. The TCR originated in an adult with mismatch repair-deficient cancer. The rearrangement links TRBV1 to TRBJ1-1; the tabulated D call, TRBD1, remains unverified against the DNA. TRBV1 is noted as a pseudogene. This specimen was cells cultured in vitro, taken from a patient treated with pembrolizumab. The CDR3 bases are TGCACCAGCAGCCAAGAGAGGACAGGGAGGCACACTGAAGCTTTCTTT. Amino acids: CTSSQERTGRHTEAFF.